This is a list of T cell receptor beta chains from one sample in a study of response to subunit inactivated influenza vaccine. Using its own MiXCR run on the RT-PCR reads, TCRdb lists one record per CDR3 protein. The sample contains just under 550,000 distinct CDR3 sequences, less than 25% of which appear only once. The same sample was also used in a study of T cells expressing NK-cell markers.

Sequencing was performed on CD4+ T cells sorted from PBMCs, taken 11 to 12 days after vaccination. All receptors derive from a man in his fifties who received an inactivated influenza vaccine. CDR3s include the opening cysteine and the closing phenylalanine or tryptophan. D genes are given only for firm matches. Size is omitted from some rows. Given values are once, few, many or a class for expanded clones.

V,size,J,D,DNA,CDR3
TRBV20-1,NA,TRBJ1-1,TRBD1,TGCAGGGTTGGACAGGGATGGGCTGAAGCTTTCTTT,CRVGQGWAEAFF
TRBV28,few,TRBJ2-3,NA,TGTGCCAGCAGTTCCTACAGGGTTATGGGACAAGGCACAGATACGCAGTATTTT,CASSSYRVMGQGTDTQYF
TRBV7-9,many,TRBJ2-3,NA,TGTGCCAGCAGCCCCAGGGGAGGAACAGATACGCAGTATTTT,CASSPRGGTDTQYF
TRBV30,few,TRBJ2-2,NA,TGTGCCTGGAGTAAAAGGGGAAGAATCGTCGGGGAGCTGTTTTTT,CAWSKRGRIVGELFF
TRBV7-9,NA,TRBJ2-5,TRBD1,TGTGCCAGCAGCTTAAGATCCAGGGGGCAAGAGACCCAGTACTTC,CASSLRSRGQETQYF
TRBV12-3/TRBV12-4,few,TRBJ2-1,TRBD1,TGTGCCAGCATCCAACGAGTACAGGGGGTTATCAATGAGCAGTTCTTC,CASIQRVQGVINEQFF
TRBV7-2,NA,TRBJ1-5,TRBD1,TGTGCCAGCAGCACCGGTGGGACAGGGGGCTCTCAGCCCCAGCATTTT,CASSTGGTGGSQPQHF
TRBV4-3,NA,TRBJ2-1,NA,TGCGCCAGCAGCCAAGAACTGGGTCCTTGGGATGAGCAGTTCTTC,CASSQELGPWDEQFF
TRBV20-1,few,TRBJ1-1,NA,TGCAGTGCTGTCCAGGGATCGAAGAACACTGAAGCTTTCTTT,CSAVQGSKNTEAFF
TRBV30,few,TRBJ2-2,NA,TGTGCCTGGAAGGGTGGTGGGACGAACACCGGGGAGCTGTTTTTT,CAWKGGGTNTGELFF
TRBV20-1,once,TRBJ1-4,NA,TGCAGTGCTAGACGTGGGTCTGAAAAACTGTTTTTT,CSARRGSEKLFF
TRBV10-3,NA,TRBJ1-2,NA,TGTGCCATCAGTGAGGGAACTCAACTATCGCCCGTCTCTGGCTACACCTTC,CAISEGTQLSPVSGYTF
TRBV20-1,NA,TRBJ2-5,TRBD1,TGCAGTGCTAGAACCTACTCCGGGACAGGGCTTCAAGAGACCCAGTACTTC,CSARTYSGTGLQETQYF
TRBV24-1,few,TRBJ2-1,NA,TGTGCCACCAGTGAAGCTACAGGGAACTCCTACAATGAGCAGTTCTTC,CATSEATGNSYNEQFF
TRBV10-3,NA,TRBJ2-1,NA,TGTGCCATCAGTGCCAAAACCTACAATGAGCAGTTCTTC,CAISAKTYNEQFF
TRBV3-1,NA,TRBJ2-3,TRBD2,TGTGCCAGCAGCCGACGCGGAGCGGGGGGCACTATGGATACGCAGTATTTT,CASSRRGAGGTMDTQYF
TRBV4-3,NA,TRBJ2-1,NA,TGCGCCAGCAGCCAAGATATGTTTCGGCAGTTCTTC,CASSQDMFRQFF
TRBV18,few,TRBJ2-5,NA,TGTGCCAGCTCACCGTCCTTCGGGGGAGAGACCCAGTACTTC,CASSPSFGGETQYF
TRBV7-3,NA,TRBJ2-2,TRBD1,TGTGCCAGCAGCGTCAGACAGGGGGCGAACACCGGGGAGCTGTTTTTT,CASSVRQGANTGELFF
TRBV6-1,NA,TRBJ2-7,NA,TGTGCCAGCAGCCGTGGGGGAGGTGACTACGAGCAGTACTTC,CASSRGGGDYEQYF
TRBV24-1,few,TRBJ2-3,TRBD2,TGTGCCACCTGGAGCGGGGGGGCGTCAGATACGCAGTATTTT,CATWSGGASDTQYF
TRBV12-3/TRBV12-4,few,TRBJ2-7,NA,TGTGCCAGCACTACGAAGAGCTACGAGCAGTACTTC,CASTTKSYEQYF
TRBV27,NA,TRBJ2-1,NA,TGTGCCAGCAGTTTATGGGAAGGGCGGGACAATGAGCAGTTCTTC,CASSLWEGRDNEQFF
TRBV5-1,few,TRBJ2-1,TRBD2,TGCGCCAGCAGCCGGAGCGGGGGGGACTACAATGAGCAGTTCTTC,CASSRSGGDYNEQFF
TRBV20-1,NA,TRBJ2-7,NA,TGCAGTGCTAGAGGGATAAGACACAGGGAGCAGTACTTC,CSARGIRHREQYF
TRBV18,NA,TRBJ2-7,NA,TGTGCCAGCTCACCCTCTGGAACCTACGAGCAGTACTTC,CASSPSGTYEQYF
TRBV18,many,TRBJ1-5,NA,TGTGCCAGCTCACGGACATCCCTTGGAGGCAATCAGCCCCAGCATTTT,CASSRTSLGGNQPQHF
TRBV5-1,few,TRBJ2-6,NA,TGCGCCAGCAAGATTATCTCTGGGGCCAACGTCCTGACTTTC,CASKIISGANVLTF
TRBV27,NA,TRBJ2-3,NA,TGTGCCAGCAGGATCTCCGGTCTGGATACGCAGTATTTT,CASRISGLDTQYF
TRBV15,few,TRBJ2-1,NA,TGTGCCACCAGCAGAGATCCCACTAACTACAATGAGCAGTTCTTC,CATSRDPTNYNEQFF
TRBV7-2,NA,TRBJ2-7,NA,TGTGCCAGCAGCTTTGACTGGGGCGAGCAGTACTTC,CASSFDWGEQYF
TRBV14,NA,TRBJ1-2,NA,TGTGCCAGCAGCCGCGGGACTCTCTATGGCTACACCTTC,CASSRGTLYGYTF
TRBV6-5,few,TRBJ1-1,NA,TGTGCCAGCAGTTACGCGGGTCTGAACACTGAAGCTTTCTTT,CASSYAGLNTEAFF
TRBV27,NA,TRBJ2-5,NA,TGTGCCAGCAGATTAGGGAGGCAAGAGACCCAGTACTTC,CASRLGRQETQYF
TRBV28,few,TRBJ2-5,TRBD1,TGTGCCAGCACGACTACAGGGGGAGGACCTACGGGGACCCAGTACTTC,CASTTTGGGPTGTQYF
TRBV10-2,NA,TRBJ2-2,TRBD1,TGCGCCAGTGCGACAGGGATCACCGGGGAGCTGTTTTTT,CASATGITGELFF
TRBV29-1,many,TRBJ2-3,NA,TGCAGCGCCAGTGGCGCCTTGGGGGATACGCAGTATTTT,CSASGALGDTQYF
TRBV20-1,NA,TRBJ1-5,NA,TGCAGTGCTAGAGAGACACTCGGAAATCAGCCCCAGCATTTT,CSARETLGNQPQHF
TRBV29-1,few,TRBJ2-3,NA,TGCAGCGTTGTACAGTTATTTAGCACAGATACGCAGTATTTT,CSVVQLFSTDTQYF
TRBV12-5,NA,TRBJ1-1,NA,TGTGCTAGTGGTTCAAGTGTCTTTGGGAACACTGAAGCTTTCTTT,CASGSSVFGNTEAFF
TRBV28,few,TRBJ2-5,TRBD2,TGTGCCAGCAGAACTCCAAGCGGGAGGCAAGAGACCCAGTACTTC,CASRTPSGRQETQYF
TRBV5-1,NA,TRBJ2-3,TRBD2,TGCGCCAGCAGGACGCCTAGCGGGAGTTCAGATACGCAGTATTTT,CASRTPSGSSDTQYF
TRBV5-6,many,TRBJ2-5,TRBD2,TGTGCCAGCAGCCTTAGGACTAGCGGGGCTGAGACCCAGTACTTC,CASSLRTSGAETQYF
TRBV5-6,few,TRBJ2-1,TRBD1,TGTGCCAGCAGCTTGGCCGGGACAGGGGGATTGAATGAGCAGTTCTTC,CASSLAGTGGLNEQFF
TRBV20-1,NA,TRBJ2-5,TRBD1,TGCAGTGCTGGGGACAGGGGTAAAGAGACCCAGTACTTC,CSAGDRGKETQYF
TRBV4-3,NA,TRBJ1-5,TRBD1,TGCGCCAGCAGCCAAGTACACAGGGGAGGCAATCAGCCCCAGCATTTT,CASSQVHRGGNQPQHF
TRBV9,NA,TRBJ2-1,TRBD2,TGTGCCAGCAGCGTCGCCGGGACTAGCGGACTGGAGCAGTTCTTC,CASSVAGTSGLEQFF
TRBV29-1,many,TRBJ2-3,NA,TGCAGCGTTGAAGGAGATACGCAGTATTTT,CSVEGDTQYF
TRBV24-1,few,TRBJ2-1,NA,TGTGCCACCAGTGCCGGACCCAGGAGCTACAATGAGCAGTTCTTC,CATSAGPRSYNEQFF
TRBV7-9,many,TRBJ2-2,NA,TGTGCCAGCAGCTTGGGCCTTAACACCGGGGAGCTGTTTTTT,CASSLGLNTGELFF
TRBV20-1,NA,TRBJ2-5,TRBD2,TGCAGTGCTAGATGGAGCGGGGGCGGGGAGACCCAGTACTTC,CSARWSGGGETQYF
TRBV25-1,few,TRBJ2-4,TRBD2,TGTGCCAGCAGCGTAGCGGGGGGGGTGGACATTCAGTACTTC,CASSVAGGVDIQYF
TRBV6-2/TRBV6-3,NA,TRBJ2-3,NA,TGTGCCAGCAGTTACGAACGGGACCCCACAGATACGCAGTATTTT,CASSYERDPTDTQYF